Shown below are 26 T cell receptor beta chains from a single sample sequenced in a study of shared clonotypes between healthy human individuals. The data were produced by immunoSEQ multiplex PCR, yet TCRdb's version contains in-frame clones alone and is incomplete. The table records some 1 million clones, around 75% of them present only once. The sample taken for sequencing was memory CD4+ T cells sorted from blood. Subset indicated: CD45RA-negative fraction. The source of these receptors is a man younger than 35 in good health.

V gene TRBV7-2 combines with J gene TRBJ2-7; TRBD1 or TRBD2 may be the D gene (6 bases each). Germline CDR1 SGHTA, CDR2 FQGNSA. The CDR3 is 16 residues long. The ends were cut back, 1 base at V and 0 bases at J, with 13 bases in the middle. In DNA form, the CDR3 reads TGTGCCAGCAGCTTAGGTTCCGGGGGCCCCTCCTACGAGCAGTACTTC. Translating gives CASSLGSGGPSYEQYF.

Turning to this clone: Other DNA sequences in the same sample also yield this CDR3. This chain connects TRBV19 to TRBJ1-5; 7 nucleotides agree with TRBD1. V trimming: 4 bases; J trimming: 2 bases; junction bases outside the gene matches: 2. Germline CDR1 and CDR2: LNHDA and SQIVND (reference sequence). The CDR3 has 14 residues. As DNA, the CDR3 is TGTGCCAGTAGTACTACAGGGGGCAATCAGCCCCAGCATTTT. Translated: CASSTTGGNQPQHF.

J is TRBJ1-2 and V is TRBV16; weak D call: TRBD1 (6 bases). Trimming took off 4 bases at V and 2 bases at J, with 11 bases between the two ends. Germline lookup yields CDR1 KGHSY and CDR2 FQNENV. The CDR3 sequence is 14 residues long. Here the CDR3 reads CASSPFQGNYGYTF. For the CDR3, the DNA is TGTGCCAGCAGCCCTTTTCAGGGGAACTATGGCTACACCTTC.

This clone was seen a few times. The chain carries TRBV5-1 and TRBJ1-6; weak D call: TRBD1 (6 bases). CDR3 size: 17 residues. V was cut by 0 bases and J by 0 bases, with 10 bases left in between. In germline, CDR1 is SGHRS, CDR2 YFSETQ. The CDR3 sequence is CASSLVQGSSYNSPLHF. In DNA form, the CDR3 reads TGCGCCAGCAGCTTGGTGCAGGGGAGCTCCTATAATTCACCCCTCCACTTT.

Remarks on this clone: Additional DNA sequences in this sample encode the identical CDR3. The chain carries TRBV11-2 and TRBJ2-5, with a possible D match to TRBD1 (6 bases). CDR1 and CDR2 from the germline V gene are SGHAT and FQNNGV. Trimming cost V 3 bases and J 5 bases, with 10 bases left between them. The CDR3 runs 13 residues. The CDR3, as DNA: TGTGCCAGCAGCTTGGGGGCGCGGGAGACCCAGTACTTC. Amino acids: CASSLGARETQYF. The full variable domain, in which reference TRBV11-2 and TRBJ2-5 provide the parts outside the CDR3, is EAGVAQSPRYKIIEKRQSVAFWCNPISGHATLYWYQQILGQGPKLLIQFQNNGVVDDSQLPKDRFSAERLKGVDSTLKIQPAKLEDSAVYLCASSLGARETQYFGPGTRLLVL.

This chain uses TRBV10-3 with TRBJ2-6, with D hard to call. The CDR3 loop spans 15 amino acids. Germline loops: CDR1 ENHRY, CDR2 SYGVKD. V was trimmed by 10 bases and J by 2 bases, leaving 15 bases between them. CDR3 nucleotides: TGTGCCAGTTTGAGAGGTGCGGCTGGGGCCAACGTCCTGACTTTC. Protein product: CASLRGAAGANVLTF.

This clone was counted only a few times. The chain joins TRBV19 to TRBJ2-5; maybe TRBD2 (5 bases). Germline CDR1 reads LNHDA; CDR2 reads SQIVND (reference sequence). The CDR3 runs to 16 residues. V was cut by 1 base and J by 4 bases, with 16 bases left in between. The CDR3 region is CASSIGGLPLGETQYF. In DNA form, the CDR3 reads TGTGCCAGTAGTATAGGAGGGCTCCCCTTAGGAGAGACCCAGTACTTC.

The rearrangement links TRBV5-1 to TRBJ2-7; D is perhaps TRBD2 (6 bases). The CDR3 extends over 13 amino acids. V gave up 0 bases and J gave up 7 bases, with 11 bases separating them. In germline, CDR1 is SGHRS, CDR2 YFSETQ. The CDR3 DNA is TGCGCCAGCAGCTTGGACGCACGGGGGGAGCAGTACTTC. It translates to CASSLDARGEQYF. The full variable domain, its missing parts supplied by reference TRBV5-1 and TRBJ2-7, is KAGVTQTPRYLIKTRGQQVTLSCSPISGHRSVSWYQQTPGQGLQFLFEYFSETQRNKGNFPGRFSGRQFSNSRSEMNVSTLELGDSALYLCASSLDARGEQYFGPGTRLTVT.

The chain carries TRBV2 and TRBJ1-1; possible D gene TRBD1, 5 bases. Germline V gives CDR1 SNHLY, CDR2 FYNNEI. Trimming removed 5 bases from V and 0 bases from J, with 16 bases in between. This CDR3 spans 16 amino acids. CDR3 sequence: CASSQPGWGLNTEAFF. In nucleotides, the CDR3 is TGTGCCAGCAGTCAACCAGGGTGGGGATTGAACACTGAAGCTTTCTTT.

The chain has TRBV10-2 and TRBJ1-6, with D perhaps matching TRBD1 (6 bases). The CDR3 is made up of 15 amino acids. V was cut by 3 bases and J by 5 bases, with 11 bases left in between. Germline values: CDR1 WSHSY, CDR2 SAAADI. The CDR3: CASSDRGMNNSPLHF. The CDR3 coding sequence is TGCGCCAGCAGTGATAGGGGGATGAATAATTCACCCCTCCACTTT.

As concerns this clone: Other DNA sequences in this specimen translate into the identical CDR3. The chain couples TRBV9 to TRBJ2-3; a possible D gene is TRBD2 (6 bases). V lost 0 bases to trimming and J lost 1 base, with 9 bases between them. The CDR3 is 15 amino acids. Germline CDR1 reads SGDLS; CDR2 reads YYNGEE. DNA of the CDR3: TGTGCCAGCAGCGTAGACGGGGGAGGCACAGATACGCAGTATTTT. It specifies CASSVDGGGTDTQYF.

At least ten counts were recorded for this clone. The gene calls are TRBV5-4 and TRBJ2-1; D call uncertain. The germline gives CDR1 SGHNT, CDR2 YYREEE (reference sequence). The CDR3 runs to 13 residues. V was cut by 4 bases and J by 0 bases, with 5 bases left in between. The DNA for the CDR3 is TGTGCCAGCAGCCCCCCCTCCTACAATGAGCAGTTCTTC. As protein: CASSPPSYNEQFF.

This chain links TRBV7-9 with TRBJ2-2; D gene ambiguous. The CDR3 runs to 14 residues. CDR1 and CDR2 from the germline V gene are SEHNR and FQNEAQ (reference sequence). The V end lost 7 bases, the J end lost 0 bases, and 9 bases lay between the germline ends. CDR3 sequence reads: CASKVETNTGELFF. The DNA for the CDR3 is TGTGCCAGCAAGGTGGAGACGAACACCGGGGAGCTGTTTTTT.

The rearrangement links TRBV6-1 to TRBJ2-1; no firm D call. Trimming pared 6 bases from V and 7 bases from J, leaving 13 bases between. CDR1 is MNHNS and CDR2 is SASEGT in the germline V gene. The CDR3 has 13 amino acids. The CDR3 bases are TGTGCCAGCAGCTGGTCATCGGGTAATGAGCAGTTCTTC. Its protein is CASSWSSGNEQFF.

J is TRBJ2-7 and V is TRBV2; TRBD2 agrees at 7 bases. Germline CDR1 is SNHLY and CDR2 is FYNNEI. This CDR3 spans 13 amino acids. V gave up 11 bases and J gave up 2 bases; unmatched junction bases: 9. CDR3 amino acids: CASKREGPYEQYF. CDR3 nucleotides: TGTGCCTCCAAGAGGGAGGGACCCTACGAGCAGTACTTC.

This clone was detected only a few times. Additional DNA sequences in this sample encode the identical CDR3. This chain joins TRBV4-1 and TRBJ2-1; TRBD2 matches at 9 bases. Trimming at V came to 0 bases and at J to 5 bases, leaving 5 bases not matched to a gene. The CDR3 loop spans 16 amino acids. Germline V gives CDR1 MGHRA, CDR2 YSYEKL. The CDR3 sequence: CASSQDRAGGHNEQFF. Written as DNA, the CDR3 is TGCGCCAGCAGCCAAGATAGGGCGGGAGGGCACAATGAGCAGTTCTTC.

The rearrangement uses TRBV2 and TRBJ2-3; 7 bases are a match to TRBD1. CDR3 length: 12 residues. CDR1 and CDR2 (germline): SNHLY, FYNNEI. J lost 2 bases, V lost 8 bases, and 1 base had no gene match. The CDR3 region has the DNA TGTGCCAGCGACAGGGACACAGATACGCAGTATTTT. It yields the protein CASDRDTDTQYF.

The V and J genes are TRBV30 and TRBJ2-2; 7 bases match TRBD1. The CDR3 spans 14 residues. The ends lost 5 bases at V and 7 bases at J; junction bases unmatched: 10. Germline CDR1 and CDR2: GTSNPN and SVGIG (reference sequence). DNA for the CDR3: TGTGCCTGGGTCCGGGACAGCAAGGGCGGGGAGCTGTTTTTT. It yields the protein CAWVRDSKGGELFF.

This clone was seen more than once but under ten times. This chain links TRBV5-1 with TRBJ1-6; 7 nucleotides line up with TRBD1. V gave up 0 bases and J gave up 8 bases; unmatched junction bases: 5. Per the germline V gene, CDR1 is SGHRS and CDR2 is YFSETQ. The CDR3 is 15 amino acids. CDR3: CASSLDRGSDSPLHF. The CDR3 DNA reads as TGCGCCAGCAGCTTGGACAGGGGAAGTGATTCACCCCTCCACTTT.

The chain combines TRBV19 with TRBJ1-5, with unresolved D. Germline V lookup: CDR1 LNHDA, CDR2 SQIVND (reference sequence). Trimming took 5 bases from V and 2 from J, leaving 13 bases between them. This CDR3 is built from 15 residues. The CDR3 region is CASSPLSYGNQPQHF. For the CDR3, the DNA is TGTGCCAGTAGTCCCCTATCCTATGGCAATCAGCCCCAGCATTTT.

The rearrangement links TRBV6-1 to TRBJ1-1; 7 bases line up with TRBD1. This CDR3 is built from 12 residues. The V and J ends lost 5 bases and 11 bases, in that order; junction bases with no gene match: 8. Germline lookup yields CDR1 MNHNS and CDR2 SASEGT. The CDR3: CASSPQGINAFF. The CDR3 bases are TGTGCCAGCAGTCCACAGGGGATCAACGCTTTCTTT.

In its sample, this clone was seen once. The rearrangement links TRBV5-1 to TRBJ2-2; the match to TRBD2 covers 9 bases. The CDR3 sequence is 16 residues long. Germline V lookup: CDR1 SGHRS, CDR2 YFSETQ. Trimming took 7 bases from V and 4 from J; bases not matched to a gene: 11. The CDR3 DNA reads TGCGCCAGCGGTCCCCCGGGACTAGCAGGCACCGGGGAGCTGTTTTTT. Protein product: CASGPPGLAGTGELFF.

This clone has just one count. This chain joins TRBV4-1 and TRBJ1-4; 11 nucleotides line up with TRBD1. In germline, CDR1 is MGHRA, CDR2 YSYEKL. CDR3 length: 17 amino acids. The V and J ends lost 4 bases and 8 bases, in that order; junction bases with no gene match: 12. CDR3 region: CASSPDQDRGRKEKLFF. CDR3 bases: TGCGCCAGCAGCCCAGACCAGGACAGGGGGCGTAAGGAAAAACTGTTTTTT.

The V and J genes are TRBV7-8 and TRBJ1-1, with D possibly being TRBD1 (5 bases). The CDR3 extends over 15 amino acids. Trimming cost V 2 bases and J 1 base, with 11 bases left between them. CDR1 SGHVS and CDR2 FQNEAQ come from the germline V gene. In DNA, the CDR3 is TGTGCCAGCAGCTTATACTTACAGGAGAACACTGAAGCTTTCTTT. Translating it yields CASSLYLQENTEAFF.

The V gene is TRBV7-8, the J gene TRBJ2-7; 9 nucleotides agree with TRBD2. Trimming cost V 5 bases and J 4 bases; bases outside gene matches: 12. The germline gives CDR1 SGHVS, CDR2 FQNEAQ. The CDR3 runs to 16 residues. The CDR3 reads CASSGGGAYGLYEQYF. The CDR3 DNA reads TGTGCCAGCAGCGGCGGGGGGGCTTACGGACTGTACGAGCAGTACTTC.

This clone was seen at least ten times. This sequence joins TRBV5-1 and TRBJ2-2, with D perhaps assigned TRBD1 or TRBD2 (5 bases each). V gave up 2 bases and J gave up 6 bases, with 11 bases separating them. This CDR3 spans 14 amino acids. Germline V lookup: CDR1 SGHRS, CDR2 YFSETQ. This CDR3 is CASSFGGFPGELFF. The CDR3 DNA sequence: TGCGCCAGCAGCTTTGGGGGTTTCCCCGGGGAGCTGTTTTTT.